The 29 T cell receptor beta chains below all came from one sample that was sequenced in a study of blood T cell repertoires in COVID-19. The table came from immunoSEQ multiplex PCR; TCRdb's copy has only in-frame clones and leaves some out. The profile covers about 32,000 clones, with about 92% appearing a single time and approximately 0.88% taken by the ten largest. The sample was peripheral blood. The receptors stem from a male donor with active COVID-19.

The chain combines TRBV9 with TRBJ2-3; D is unresolved. CDR1 and CDR2 from the germline V gene are SGDLS and YYNGEE. CDR3 length: 13 residues. Between the trimmed V and J ends, which lost 4 bases and 6 bases, there was a span of 12 bases. CDR3 sequence (DNA): TGTGCCAGCAGCTCCCGTCCCTCCGATACGCAGTATTTT. Translated, it gives CASSSRPSDTQYF.

The chain uses TRBV10-2 and TRBJ1-1; no clear D. From germline, CDR1 is WSHSY and CDR2 SAAADI. The CDR3 loop spans 12 amino acids. V was cut by 3 bases and J by 5 bases, with 7 bases left in between. CDR3 in DNA: TGCGCCAGCAGTGAAGCTACGACTGAAGCTTTCTTT. Residues: CASSEATTEAFF.

This chain links TRBV6-5 with TRBJ1-1, with D perhaps matching TRBD1 (6 bases). CDR1 is MNHEY and CDR2 is SVGAGI in the germline V gene. The CDR3 is made up of 14 amino acids. The germline V and J ends were trimmed by 3 bases and 1 base, with 9 bases remaining between them. CDR3 nucleotide sequence: TGTGCCAGCAGTTATCTACAGGGGAACACTGAAGCTTTCTTT. As protein: CASSYLQGNTEAFF.

Here the CDR3 DNA reads TGTGCCAGCAGCTTAGGCGGGGGCCCCGCGAGTGAAAAACTGTTTTTT. Translating it yields CASSLGGGPASEKLFF. The chain has TRBV7-9 and TRBJ1-4; D is possibly TRBD1 (6 bases). The V end lost 1 base, the J end lost 7 bases, and 16 bases lay between the germline ends. CDR1 and CDR2 from the germline V gene are SEHNR and FQNEAQ (reference sequence). The CDR3 extends over 16 amino acids.

This clone came up a few times. This rearrangement joins TRBV3-1 (or the pseudogene TRBV3-2) to TRBJ1-3; 9 positions agree with TRBD1. This CDR3 comprises 17 residues. Germline V gives CDR1 LGHDT, CDR2 YNNKEL (reference sequence). V lost 1 base and J lost 5; bases outside the gene matches: 9. CDR3 bases: TGTGCCAGCAGCCAAGGTAGGACAGGGGTGAGGAGAAACACCATATATTTT. Its protein is CASSQGRTGVRRNTIYF.

This sequence joins TRBV16 and TRBJ2-1, with 12 bases aligning to TRBD2. Germline loops: CDR1 KGHSY, CDR2 FQNENV. The CDR3 totals 17 residues. J gave up 2 bases and V 4 bases, and 6 bases lay outside the gene matches. The CDR3 nucleotides are TGTGCCAGCAGCCCTCGGACTAGCGGGGCAACCTACAATGAGCAGTTCTTC. It specifies CASSPRTSGATYNEQFF. Based on the CDR3 plus reference TRBV16 and TRBJ2-1, the full variable domain is GEEVAQTPKHLVRGEGQKAKLYCAPIKGHSYVFWYQQVLKNEFKFLISFQNENVFDETGMPKERFSAKCLPNSPCSLEIQATKLEDSAVYFCASSPRTSGATYNEQFFGPGTRLTVL.

This clone came up once. The J gene is TRBJ2-1, the V gene TRBV18, with 7 bases that match TRBD2. This CDR3 is built from 19 residues. J lost 0 bases, V lost 3 bases, and 14 bases had no gene match. CDR1 and CDR2 from the germline V gene are KGHSH and LQKENI. CDR3 region: CASSPSGGSGLYSYNEQFF. Here the CDR3 DNA reads TGTGCCAGCTCACCTTCCGGGGGTAGCGGGCTTTACTCCTACAATGAGCAGTTCTTC.

The chain links TRBV27 to TRBJ2-1, with D tentatively TRBD1 (5 bases). The CDR3 consists of 18 residues. Germline CDR1 MNHEY, CDR2 SMNVEV (reference sequence). Trimming left V 0 bases short and J 0 bases short, with 15 bases between. This CDR3 reads CASSLSATGPSSYNEQFF. DNA of the CDR3: TGTGCCAGCAGTTTATCGGCCACAGGACCCAGCTCCTACAATGAGCAGTTCTTC.

The chain uses TRBV11-3 and TRBJ2-5; 8 nucleotides agree with TRBD2. V shed 5 bases and J 4 bases; nucleotides not matched to a gene: 12. This CDR3 comprises 16 residues. The germline gives CDR1 SGHNT, CDR2 YENEEA. CDR3 nucleotide sequence: TGTGCCAGCAGCCCGGGGGGGGCGGACTTTGGAGAGACCCAGTACTTC. It codes for CASSPGGADFGETQYF.

The V gene is TRBV19, the J gene TRBJ2-3; 7 bases match TRBD1. The CDR3 is 14 amino acids. The germline V gene encodes CDR1 LNHDA and CDR2 SQIVND (reference sequence). J lost 6 bases, V lost 7 bases, and 10 bases had no gene match. This chain's CDR3 is CASNQNRGRDTQYF. Written as DNA, the CDR3 is TGTGCCAGTAACCAAAATAGGGGGCGCGATACGCAGTATTTT.

The rearrangement links TRBV7-6 to TRBJ2-1, with TRBD2 matching 11 bases. The CDR3 extends over 16 amino acids. V lost 0 bases, J lost 6 bases, and 4 bases stayed unmatched. Germline V lookup: CDR1 SGHVS, CDR2 FNYEAQ. This CDR3 is CASSLASSGGPNEQFF. The CDR3 DNA follows: TGTGCCAGCAGCTTAGCGTCTAGCGGGGGGCCCAATGAGCAGTTCTTC. The whole variable domain, remainder taken from reference TRBV7-6 and TRBJ2-1, is GAGVSQSPRYKVTKRGQDVALRCDPISGHVSLYWYRQALGQGPEFLTYFNYEAQQDKSGLPNDRFSAERPEGSISTLTIQRTEQRDSAMYRCASSLASSGGPNEQFFGPGTRLTVL.

DNA of the CDR3: TGCGCCAGCAGCCAAGATCCCCCGGGGACAGGATCACCCCTCCACTTT. Protein sequence: CASSQDPPGTGSPLHF. The chain links TRBV4-3 to TRBJ1-6; 8 bases map to TRBD1. Trimming cost V 0 bases and J 10 bases; bases outside gene matches: 8. The CDR3 loop spans 16 amino acids. Per germline, CDR1 LGHNA and CDR2 YSLEER.

This clone showed up just once. CDR3 residues: CASSWGGQGGHQPQHF. CDR3 coding DNA: TGTGCCAGCAGCTGGGGGGGACAGGGGGGACATCAGCCCCAGCATTTT. This chain uses TRBV28 with TRBJ1-5; 11 bases are a match to TRBD1. The CDR3 spans 16 residues. Trimming at V came to 6 bases and at J to 5 bases, leaving 9 bases not matched to a gene. Germline V gene sequence: CDR1 MDHEN, CDR2 SYDVKM.

This rearrangement joins TRBV27 to TRBJ2-7; D remains unclear. Germline CDR1 reads MNHEY; CDR2 reads SMNVEV (reference sequence). This CDR3 is 11 amino acids long. The V gene lost 4 bases and the J gene lost 3 bases, with 4 bases spanning the gap. Written as DNA, the CDR3 is TGTGCCAGCAGTTCGAGCTACGAGCAGTACTTC. Translated: CASSSSYEQYF.

The chain couples TRBV4-2 to TRBJ1-1, with 7 bases matching TRBD1. The germline CDR1 and CDR2 sequences are LGHNA and YNFKEQ. CDR3 length: 13 amino acids. With V trimmed by 4 bases and J by 1 base, 0 bases remained unmatched. The CDR3 DNA reads as TGTGCCAGCAGCCGGACAGGGAACACTGAAGCTTTCTTT. It translates to CASSRTGNTEAFF.

The V gene is TRBV3-1 (or the pseudogene TRBV3-2), the J gene TRBJ2-6; possible D gene TRBD2, 5 bases. The V gene's germline CDR1 is LGHDT and CDR2 YNNKEL (reference sequence). The CDR3 spans 17 residues. Deletions cut 4 bases from V and 1 base from J, with 14 bases between. Written as DNA, the CDR3 is TGTGCCAGCAGCCTCCCCGGGTCGGGGTCTGGGGCCAACGTCCTGACTTTC. As protein: CASSLPGSGSGANVLTF.

V is TRBV19 and J is TRBJ2-7; 7 nucleotides align to TRBD1. The V segment lost 4 bases and the J segment 3 bases; nucleotides outside the gene matches: 9. CDR1 and CDR2 from the germline V gene are LNHDA and SQIVND (reference sequence). The CDR3 is 15 amino acids. CDR3 amino acids: CASSNAGDRRYEQYF. The DNA for the CDR3 is TGTGCCAGTAGTAACGCTGGGGACAGACGCTACGAGCAGTACTTC.

The genes are TRBV5-1 and TRBJ2-1; maybe TRBD2 (6 bases). CDR1 is SGHRS, CDR2 YFSETQ, per germline. V lost 3 bases, J lost 0 bases, and 10 bases lay in between. This CDR3 has 15 amino acids. CDR3 bases: TGCGCCAGCAGCTCGGAGGGAAGCTCCTACAATGAGCAGTTCTTC. It specifies CASSSEGSSYNEQFF.

The chain recombines TRBV5-1 with TRBJ1-1; tentative D call: TRBD1 (6 bases). The CDR3 covers 16 residues. Trimming removed 0 bases from V and 1 base from J, with 13 bases in between. Germline V gene data show CDR1 as SGHRS and CDR2 as YFSETQ. DNA for the CDR3: TGCGCCAGCAGCTTGGTGGGGGCAGGGACGAACACTGAAGCTTTCTTT. Translated: CASSLVGAGTNTEAFF.

This chain links TRBV30 with TRBJ2-3; 8 bases line up with TRBD1. CDR1 and CDR2 from the germline V gene are GTSNPN and SVGIG (reference sequence). The CDR3 spans 12 residues. The CDR3 bases are TGTGGCTCGGACAGGGGCACAGATACGCAGTATTTT. Its protein is CGSDRGTDTQYF.

This clone occurred once. The chain recombines TRBV7-2 with TRBJ1-1; D not certain. CDR1 SGHTA and CDR2 FQGNSA come from the germline V gene. V shed 3 bases and J shed 6 bases, with 11 bases lying between them. This CDR3 has 13 residues. CDR3 loop: CASSFLISSEAFF. As DNA, the CDR3 is TGTGCCAGCAGCTTCCTTATCTCGTCTGAAGCTTTCTTT.

The chain combines TRBV6-2 or TRBV6-3 with TRBJ1-2; no reliable D call. The germline V gene encodes CDR1 MNHEY and CDR2 SVGEGT. With 6 bases removed from V and 5 bases from J, the gap between germline ends came to 13 bases. This CDR3 contains 13 residues. The CDR3 is CASSPLGMYGYTF. The CDR3 DNA is TGTGCCAGCAGCCCACTAGGGATGTATGGCTACACCTTC.

Only a few counts were recorded for this clone. The chain links TRBV7-8 to TRBJ1-6, with D unclear. V was clipped by 5 bases and J by 5 bases, with 16 bases between them. This CDR3 is 16 amino acids long. Looked up from germline, CDR1 is SGHVS and CDR2 is FQNEAQ. The CDR3 nucleotides read TGTGCCAGCAGCGAACAGACTAGCGCTCATAATTCACCCCTCCACTTT. Translated: CASSEQTSAHNSPLHF.

This sequence joins TRBV28 and TRBJ2-5; 15 bases are a match to TRBD2. V lost 8 bases and J lost 2; bases outside the gene matches: 3. Germline V gene sequence: CDR1 MDHEN, CDR2 SYDVKM. There are 15 residues in the CDR3. CDR3 loop: CASSGLAGGQETQYF. CDR3 in DNA: TGTGCCAGCTCGGGACTAGCGGGGGGACAAGAGACCCAGTACTTC.

This rearrangement joins TRBV9 to TRBJ1-4, with 9 nucleotides matching TRBD1. In germline, CDR1 is SGDLS, CDR2 YYNGEE. This CDR3 contains 15 residues. The trim removed 2 bases at V and 3 bases at J, leaving 2 bases unmatched. The CDR3 coding sequence is TGTGCCAGCAGCGTGGGGACAGGGTCTAATGAAAAACTGTTTTTT. As protein: CASSVGTGSNEKLFF. The entire variable domain, with the rest obtained from reference TRBV9 and TRBJ1-4, is as follows: DSGVTQTPKHLITATGQRVTLRCSPRSGDLSVYWYQQSLDQGLQFLIQYYNGEERAKGNILERFSAQQFPDLHSELNLSSLELGDSALYFCASSVGTGSNEKLFFGSGTQLSVL.

The rearrangement joins TRBV6-2 or TRBV6-3 to TRBJ2-7; possible D gene TRBD1, 6 bases. CDR1 MNHEY and CDR2 SVGEGT come from the germline V gene. Trimming removed 5 bases from V and 2 bases from J, with 19 bases in between. There are 16 residues in the CDR3. CDR3: CASSNTRQEPTYEQYF. CDR3 in DNA: TGTGCCAGCAGTAACACCCGACAGGAGCCTACCTACGAGCAGTACTTC.

The rearrangement joins TRBV3-1 (or the pseudogene TRBV3-2) to TRBJ1-1; TRBD1 might be the D (6 bases). The V end lost 5 bases, the J end lost 4 bases, and 17 bases lay between the germline ends. Germline CDR1 and CDR2: LGHDT and YNNKEL (reference sequence). The CDR3 sequence is 15 residues long. The CDR3 DNA is TGTGCCAGCAGCGCTTTACAGGGTCACGCCACTGAAGCTTTCTTT. Translated: CASSALQGHATEAFF.

V gene TRBV6-1 combines with J gene TRBJ2-2; D is perhaps TRBD2 (5 bases). Germline CDR1 is MNHNS and CDR2 is SASEGT. The CDR3 is 16 residues long. V was trimmed by 2 bases and J by 2 bases, leaving 12 bases between them. The CDR3 DNA reads TGTGCCAGCAGTGAAATTCCGGGGATAAACACCGGGGAGCTGTTTTTT. Translated: CASSEIPGINTGELFF.

The table lists this clone with a count of one. The chain recombines TRBV7-8 with TRBJ1-5; D gene unclear. This CDR3 is 18 amino acids long. In germline, CDR1 is SGHVS, CDR2 FQNEAQ. The germline V and J ends were trimmed by 1 base and 4 bases, with 20 bases remaining between them. DNA of the CDR3: TGTGCCAGCAGCTTAGGAGGTCCGGGTCACGGAAGTAATCAGCCCCAGCATTTT. Amino acids: CASSLGGPGHGSNQPQHF. Drawing the rest from reference TRBV7-8 and TRBJ1-5, the complete variable domain is GAGVSQSPRYKVAKRGQDVALRCDPISGHVSLFWYQQALGQGPEFLTYFQNEAQLDKSGLPSDRFFAERPEGSVSTLKIQRTQQEDSAVYLCASSLGGPGHGSNQPQHFGDGTRLSIL.